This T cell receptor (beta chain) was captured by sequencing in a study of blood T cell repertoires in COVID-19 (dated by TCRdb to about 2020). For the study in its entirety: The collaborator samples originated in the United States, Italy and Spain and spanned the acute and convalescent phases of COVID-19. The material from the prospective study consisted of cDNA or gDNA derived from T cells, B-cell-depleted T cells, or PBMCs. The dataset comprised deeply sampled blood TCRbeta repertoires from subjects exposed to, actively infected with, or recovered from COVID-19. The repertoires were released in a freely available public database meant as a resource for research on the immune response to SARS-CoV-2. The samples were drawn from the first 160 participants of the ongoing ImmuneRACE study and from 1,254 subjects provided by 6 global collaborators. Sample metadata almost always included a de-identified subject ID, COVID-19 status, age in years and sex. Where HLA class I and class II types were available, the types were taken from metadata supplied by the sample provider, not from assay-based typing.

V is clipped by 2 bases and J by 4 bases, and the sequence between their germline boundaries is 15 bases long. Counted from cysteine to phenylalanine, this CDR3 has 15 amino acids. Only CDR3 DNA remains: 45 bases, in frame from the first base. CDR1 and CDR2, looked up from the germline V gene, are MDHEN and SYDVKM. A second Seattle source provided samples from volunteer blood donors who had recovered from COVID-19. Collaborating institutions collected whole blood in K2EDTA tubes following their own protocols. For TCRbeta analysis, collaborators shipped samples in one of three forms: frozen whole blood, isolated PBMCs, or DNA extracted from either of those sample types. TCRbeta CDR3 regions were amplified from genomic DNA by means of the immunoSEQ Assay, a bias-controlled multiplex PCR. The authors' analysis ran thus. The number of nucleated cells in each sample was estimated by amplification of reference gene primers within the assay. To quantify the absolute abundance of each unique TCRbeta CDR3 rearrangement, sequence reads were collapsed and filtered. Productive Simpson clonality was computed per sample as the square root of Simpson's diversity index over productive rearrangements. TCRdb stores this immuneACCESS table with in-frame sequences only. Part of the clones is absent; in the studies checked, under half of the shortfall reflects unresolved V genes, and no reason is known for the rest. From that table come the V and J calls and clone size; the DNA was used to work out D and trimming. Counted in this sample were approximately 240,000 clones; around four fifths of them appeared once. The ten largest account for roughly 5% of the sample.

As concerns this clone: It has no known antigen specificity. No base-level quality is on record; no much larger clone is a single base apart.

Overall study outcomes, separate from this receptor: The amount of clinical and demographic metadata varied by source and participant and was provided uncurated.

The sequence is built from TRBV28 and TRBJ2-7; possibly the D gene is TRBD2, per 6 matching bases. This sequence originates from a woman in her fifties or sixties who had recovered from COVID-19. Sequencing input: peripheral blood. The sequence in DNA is TGTGCCAGCAGTTTAGGAGGGGTGGGGCCGTACGAGCAGTACTTC. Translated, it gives CASSLGGVGPYEQYF.